The 15 T cell receptor beta chains given below trace back to one sample, sequenced in a study of shared clonotypes between healthy human individuals. Clones were sequenced by immunoSEQ multiplex PCR, and TCRdb holds only the in-frame ones, with some missing. The sample has 2,500,000 or so clones; more than 80% are singletons. The sequenced sample was naive CD4+ T cells sorted from blood. Subset here: CD45RA+ positively selected. The receptors were sampled from a man aged 18 to 29 in good health.

V usage is TRBV2 and J usage is TRBJ1-6; 7 nucleotides line up with TRBD1. This CDR3 has 15 amino acids. Germline CDR1 and CDR2: SNHLY and FYNNEI. With 5 bases clipped from V and 7 bases from J, the junction kept 8 bases outside the gene matches. The CDR3: CASSLGQVANSPLHF. In nucleotides, the CDR3 is TGTGCCAGCAGTCTCGGACAGGTCGCCAATTCACCCCTCCACTTT.

The V and J genes are TRBV7-2 and TRBJ1-1, with TRBD1 identical over 7 bases. Germline CDR1 SGHTA, CDR2 FQGNSA. The CDR3 runs 12 residues. V lost 5 bases, J lost 9 bases, and 6 bases stayed unmatched. The CDR3 DNA reads as TGTGCCAGCAGCCACCGGACAGGAAAAGCTTTCTTT. It is translated as CASSHRTGKAFF.

The gene calls are TRBV14 and TRBJ1-3; no clear D gene. There are 14 residues in the CDR3. Trimming took 2 bases from V and 3 from J, leaving 8 bases between them. Germline V CDR1 and CDR2: SGHDN, FVKESK. CDR3 bases: TGTGCCAGCAGCCAACAGGTGCTTGGAAACACCATATATTTT. Its translation is CASSQQVLGNTIYF. The full variable domain, its missing parts supplied by reference TRBV14 and TRBJ1-3, is EAGVTQFPSHSVIEKGQTVTLRCDPISGHDNLYWYRRVMGKEIKFLLHFVKESKQDESGMPNNRFLAERTGGTYSTLKVQPAELEDSGVYFCASSQQVLGNTIYFGEGSWLTVV.

V usage is TRBV6-6 and J usage is TRBJ1-6; maybe TRBD1 (5 bases). CDR1 is MNHNY and CDR2 is SVGAGI in the germline V gene (reference sequence). This CDR3 comprises 15 residues. Trimming removed 0 bases from V and 14 bases from J, with 17 bases in between. The CDR3 nucleotides are TGTGCCAGCAGTTACTCGGGGTCTTTTGGGGGGGCCCTCCACTTT. Its protein is CASSYSGSFGGALHF.

This clone was found once. The chain carries TRBV29-1 and TRBJ2-1; D gene unclear. The CDR3 consists of 13 residues. Between the trimmed V and J ends, which lost 7 bases and 0 bases, there was a span of 10 bases. Germline CDR1 is SQVTM and CDR2 is ANQGSEA. DNA for the CDR3: TGCAGCGCCCTGGGAACCTCCTACAATGAGCAGTTCTTC. This sequence encodes CSALGTSYNEQFF.

V and J are TRBV2 and TRBJ1-6; D gene ambiguous. The CDR3 sequence is 15 residues long. The V end was cut by 2 bases, the J end by 7 bases, with 12 bases between. In germline, CDR1 is SNHLY, CDR2 FYNNEI. CDR3 coding DNA: TGTGCCAGCAGTGAACGCGAACAGACCAATTCACCCCTCCACTTT. This translates into CASSEREQTNSPLHF.

The chain links TRBV7-2 to TRBJ1-6; D might be TRBD1 (5 bases). The CDR3 has 15 amino acids. Germline loops: CDR1 SGHTA, CDR2 FQGNSA. V was trimmed by 6 bases and J by 7 bases, leaving 16 bases between them. This chain's CDR3 is CASRVRDSSNSPLHF. For the CDR3, the DNA is TGTGCCAGCAGGGTCCGAGACAGCTCCAATTCACCCCTCCACTTT.

For this clone: This CDR3 is also generated by other DNA sequences in the sample. This rearrangement joins TRBV5-1 to TRBJ1-1, with D perhaps matching TRBD1 (5 bases). Germline lookup yields CDR1 SGHRS and CDR2 YFSETQ. CDR3 size: 14 residues. Trimming removed 1 base from V and 5 bases from J, with 12 bases in between. In DNA, the CDR3 is TGCGCCAGCAGCTTGTTGGGACCGGGAACTGAAGCTTTCTTT. Translated, it gives CASSLLGPGTEAFF.

The rearrangement joins TRBV5-5 to TRBJ1-2; D might be TRBD1 (5 bases). V was shortened by 4 bases and J by 3 bases, with 13 bases between the two germline ends. CDR1 and CDR2 from the germline V gene are SGHKS and YYEKEE (reference sequence). The CDR3 contains 14 residues. The CDR3 loop reads CASSPGRGDYGYTF. DNA for the CDR3: TGTGCCAGCAGCCCAGGGCGCGGCGACTATGGCTACACCTTC.

The rearrangement links TRBV21-1 to TRBJ1-2. TRBV21-1 is reported as a pseudogene. This CDR3 region has 14 residues. CDR3 in DNA: TGTGCCAGCAGCATGGACGGCAGGATTTATGGCTACACCTTC. Translated, it gives CASSMDGRIYGYTF.

The CDR3 loop reads CASSPTGTYTEAFF. The CDR3 nucleotides are TGTGCCAGCAGTCCCACAGGAACTTACACTGAAGCTTTCTTT. The chain couples TRBV27 to TRBJ1-1; weak D call: TRBD1 (5 bases). Trimming removed 5 bases at V and 3 bases at J, with 13 bases between. This CDR3 spans 14 amino acids. Germline CDR1 is MNHEY and CDR2 is SMNVEV (reference sequence).

The rearrangement uses TRBV5-4 and TRBJ1-2, with TRBD1 identical over 9 bases. V lost 1 base and J lost 8; bases outside the gene matches: 6. The CDR3 runs 14 residues. Germline V CDR1 and CDR2: SGHNT, YYREEE (reference sequence). The DNA for the CDR3 is TGTGCCAGCAGCTTGTACAGGGGGCTTGGAGGCTACACCTTC. It specifies CASSLYRGLGGYTF. Supplemented by reference TRBV5-4 and TRBJ1-2, the full variable domain reads ETGVTQSPTHLIKTRGQQVTLRCSSQSGHNTVSWYQQALGQGPQFIFQYYREEENGRGNFPPRFSGLQFPNYSSELNVNALELDDSALYLCASSLYRGLGGYTFGSGTRLTVV.

The rearrangement joins TRBV30 to TRBJ2-3; 7 bases agree with TRBD2. The CDR3 length is 14 residues. CDR1 and CDR2 (germline): GTSNPN, SVGIG (reference sequence). V trimming: 7 bases; J trimming: 3 bases; junction bases outside the gene matches: 10. The DNA for the CDR3 is TGTGCCTCGTCTACACTAGCGAAAACAGATACGCAGTATTTT. Translation: CASSTLAKTDTQYF.

A single count supports this clone. In DNA, the CDR3 is TGTGCCAGCAGCCCCCCCCCATCCTACAATGAGCAGTTCTTC. It codes for CASSPPPSYNEQFF. V is TRBV9 and J is TRBJ2-1, with D hard to call. Germline V gene data show CDR1 as SGDLS and CDR2 as YYNGEE. Trimming removed 4 bases from V and 1 base from J, with 9 bases in between. The CDR3 spans 14 residues.

J is TRBJ1-2 and V is TRBV25-1; D gene ambiguous. The CDR3 runs 13 residues. Trimming pared 6 bases from V and 5 bases from J, leaving 13 bases between. Per germline, CDR1 MGHDK and CDR2 SYGVNS. The CDR3 sequence: CASSNPGNYGYTF. The DNA for the CDR3 is TGTGCCAGCAGCAACCCGGGGAATTATGGCTACACCTTC.